This T cell receptor (beta chain) emerged from a study of human T cells and chemical hapten exposure. TCRdb independently ran MiXCR on the RACE reads; one entry per CDR3 protein. The sample yields 75,000 to 90,000 distinct CDR3 sequences, about 9.4% seen once. Time point denoted: patch test 1, 2 weeks after DPC sensitization. Treatment of the sample: therapeutic diphenylcyclopropenone sensitization with weekly scalp DPC. Germline CDR1 is SEHNR and CDR2 is FQNEAQ (reference sequence). V lost 0 bases and J 8 bases, leaving 11 bases between the germline ends. CDR3 length: 14 amino acids. This clonotype was obtained from a woman aged 50 to 60 with alopecia areata. Some clones in this sample may be carry-over from other donors' samples. Sample: whole blood, taken in connection with sensitization to the hapten diphenylcyclopropenone (DPC). The J gene is TRBJ2-1, the V gene TRBV7-9; D call uncertain. The CDR3 protein is CASSLASLVHEQFF. The CDR3 DNA reads TGTGCCAGCAGCTTAGCAAGTCTAGTCCATGAGCAGTTCTTC.